These T cell receptor beta chains were read from a single sample in a study of cytomegalovirus exposure and HLA in healthy donors. Assay: immunoSEQ multiplex PCR; the TCRdb copy retains only in-frame clones and omits some. The profile shows fewer than 200,000 clones, 65% to 80% of them singletons. Sequencing was performed on PBMCs. These receptors were collected from a man in his forties in good health and CMV-seronegative. Each CDR3 is given with its conserved first and last residue. The D gene is left open where the match is weak. Rows give clone size only sometimes, using once, few, many, or a class for an expanded clone.

V	size	D	J	DNA	CDR3
TRBV7-2	-	-	TRBJ1-6	TGTGCCAGCAGCTTACACTATAATTCACCCCTCCACTTT	CASSLHYNSPLHF
TRBV19	-	-	TRBJ2-1	TGTGCCAGTAGTCCAGACAGAAGCTCCTACAATGAGCAGTTCTTC	CASSPDRSSYNEQFF
TRBV7-9	-	TRBD1	TRBJ1-1	TGTTCCAGCAGCTTAACAGGGGGGAACACTGAAGCTTTCTTT	CSSSLTGGNTEAFF
TRBV6-6	few	TRBD1	TRBJ1-3	TGTGCCAGCAGGACTACAGGGGGCGTAAACACCATATATTTT	CASRTTGGVNTIYF
TRBV27	-	TRBD1	TRBJ1-6	TGTGCCAGCAGTTTAACAGGGGCGTTTAATAATTCACCCCTCCACTTT	CASSLTGAFNNSPLHF
TRBV7-9	-	-	TRBJ2-7	TGTTCCAGCAGGCAAGGAGGGGGGGCGTACGAGCAGTACTTC	CSSRQGGGAYEQYF
TRBV6-1	-	-	TRBJ1-1	TGTGCCAGCAGTGAGGGGGGGGCGGGTTACGGAAAGGCTTTCTTT	CASSEGGAGYGKAFF
TRBV16	-	-	TRBJ2-3	TGTGCCAGCAGCCGTATGACAGATACGCAGTATTTT	CASSRMTDTQYF
TRBV9	-	TRBD1	TRBJ1-1	TGTGCCAGCAGCACAGACAGGGGGATGAACACTGAAGCTTTCTTT	CASSTDRGMNTEAFF
TRBV9	few	-	TRBJ2-2	TGTGCCAGCAGCGCTCCCTTCGGACACGCGAACACCGGGGAGCTGTTTTTT	CASSAPFGHANTGELFF
TRBV5-6	-	-	TRBJ1-2	TGTGCCAGCAGCTTGAGGGAGAACTATGGCTACACCTTC	CASSLRENYGYTF
TRBV11-1	-	-	TRBJ2-2	TGTGCCAGCAGCCCCTTCAGGGGACCATCGAACACCGGGGAGCTGTTTTTT	CASSPFRGPSNTGELFF
TRBV9	-	TRBD1	TRBJ1-2	TGTGCCAGCAGCCGGAGGGTCACAGGGGCTAACTATGGCTACACCTTC	CASSRRVTGANYGYTF
TRBV9	once	TRBD1	TRBJ1-2	TGTGCCAGCAGCGTAGGGAGGGGGCTCGACTATGGCTACACCTTC	CASSVGRGLDYGYTF
TRBV6-1	-	TRBD1	TRBJ2-7	TGTGCCAGCGCGGGACAGGGAACCTACGAGCAGTACTTC	CASAGQGTYEQYF
TRBV18	-	TRBD1	TRBJ1-1	TGTGCCAGCTCACTGGACAGGGGAACTGAAGCTTTCTTT	CASSLDRGTEAFF
TRBV15	-	-	TRBJ1-5	TGTGCCACCAGCAGAGATTCTAACACAGGATCGGGCAATCAGCCCCAGCATTTT	CATSRDSNTGSGNQPQHF
TRBV9	-	-	TRBJ1-2	TGTGCCAGCAGCCCCCTTGGGCCGCATGGCTACACCTTC	CASSPLGPHGYTF
TRBV27	few	-	TRBJ2-2	TGTGCCAGCAGGCGAAGGGAGGCAACCGGGGAGCTGTTTTTT	CASRRREATGELFF
TRBV7-6	-	TRBD1	TRBJ1-1	TGTGCCAGCAGCTTAAAGTCGGGGACAGCAACCATCGGCACTGAAGCTTTCTTT	CASSLKSGTATIGTEAFF
TRBV7-2	-	-	TRBJ1-5	TGTGCCAGCAGCTTGAACCCCTTAATACTCAACGGTCAGCCCCAGCATTTT	CASSLNPLILNGQPQHF
TRBV27	-	-	TRBJ1-6	TGTGCCAGCAGCCAACACGGTCGGGGGGCGCTTGGATCGCCCCTCCACTTT	CASSQHGRGALGSPLHF
TRBV28	-	-	TRBJ1-1	TGTGCCAGCAGTTTAATAGGGGCTGAAGCTTTCTTT	CASSLIGAEAFF
TRBV7-2	-	-	TRBJ1-5	TGTGCCAGCAGTCCCCAGGCTAGCAATCAGCCCCAGCATTTT	CASSPQASNQPQHF
TRBV10-3	few	TRBD1	TRBJ2-3	TGTGCCATCAGTGAGTCGCCGGGACAGGGCACAGATACGCAGTATTTT	CAISESPGQGTDTQYF
TRBV5-4	-	TRBD1	TRBJ2-2	TGTGCCAGCAGCCACTCGGACAGGGAAGCCGGGGAGCTGTTTTTT	CASSHSDREAGELFF
TRBV6-1	-	-	TRBJ1-1	TGTGCCACCAGTGGACAGTTGAACACTGAAGCTTTCTTT	CATSGQLNTEAFF
TRBV6-5	-	TRBD1	TRBJ1-5	TGTGCCAGCAGTCGTGGGACAGTGGGCAATCAGCCCCAGCATTTT	CASSRGTVGNQPQHF
TRBV7-3	-	TRBD1	TRBJ2-2	TGTGCCAGCAGCCATTTCCCCGGGACAGGGGGTGACGGGGAGCTGTTTTTT	CASSHFPGTGGDGELFF
TRBV10-1	-	TRBD2	TRBJ2-2	TGCGCCAGCAGTGGACCTAGCGGGGGCACCGGGGAGCTGTTTTTT	CASSGPSGGTGELFF
TRBV5-4	-	-	TRBJ2-5	TGTGCCAGCAGCTTGGGACGCAGGGAACGAGAGACCCAGTACTTC	CASSLGRRERETQYF
TRBV5-1	-	-	TRBJ2-7	TGCGCCAGCAGCTTGGCCGGATCCGGGACAACCCTCCCCGGCTACGAGCAGTACTTC	CASSLAGSGTTLPGYEQYF
TRBV19	-	-	TRBJ1-1	TGTGCCTGTTATACGGGGAATGCCATGAACACTGAAGCTTTCTTT	CACYTGNAMNTEAFF
TRBV5-4	-	-	TRBJ2-2	TGTGCCAGCAGCTTGAATACGCGAGACACCGGGGAGCTGTTTTTT	CASSLNTRDTGELFF
TRBV9	few	-	TRBJ2-4	TGTGCCAGCAGCGCCACAGGGTCCAAAAACATTCAGTACTTC	CASSATGSKNIQYF
TRBV7-9	-	TRBD1	TRBJ1-2	TGTGCCAGCAGCTTCGGGACAGTCTCTAACTATGGCTACACCTTC	CASSFGTVSNYGYTF
TRBV19	-	TRBD1	TRBJ1-5	TGTGCCAGTAGTATATCAGGGGGCGATCAGCCCCAGCATTTT	CASSISGGDQPQHF
TRBV2	once	-	TRBJ2-6	TGTGCCAGCAGTGACCAGTTTGCCTCCCTCCGCTTTGGGGCCAACGTCCTGACTTTC	CASSDQFASLRFGANVLTF
TRBV30	-	-	TRBJ1-3	TGTGCCTGGAGTGGGGGAGCCTCTGGAAACACCATATATTTT	CAWSGGASGNTIYF
TRBV7-2	-	-	TRBJ1-5	TGTGCCAGCAGCCGGGGAAGCAATCAGCCCCAGCATTTT	CASSRGSNQPQHF
TRBV28	-	-	TRBJ2-7	TGTGCCAGCAGTCTTAATCAGGGTTCCTACGAGCAGTACTTC	CASSLNQGSYEQYF
TRBV6-6	few	TRBD1	TRBJ1-4	TGTGCCAGCAGTTTGGGACAGGGAAGGGAAAAACTGTTTTTT	CASSLGQGREKLFF
TRBV5-6	-	-	TRBJ1-1	TGTGCCAGCAGCGGGGGGGGGTCGAGGGTGAACACTGAAGCTTTCTTT	CASSGGGSRVNTEAFF
TRBV6-4	-	-	TRBJ2-3	TGTGCCAGCAGTGACTCGGGCGTGTCGGGCACAGATACGCAGTATTTT	CASSDSGVSGTDTQYF
TRBV18	-	TRBD1	TRBJ2-7	TGTGCCAGCTCACCGTCCCTGGACAGGGCTATCTACGAGCAGTACTTC	CASSPSLDRAIYEQYF
TRBV19	once	TRBD1	TRBJ1-4	TGTGCCAGTAGTATCCCCAGGGGGCCTGAAAAACTGTTTTTT	CASSIPRGPEKLFF
TRBV6-5	few	-	TRBJ1-1	TGTGCCAGTACCCGGGGGAACACTGAAGCTTTCTTT	CASTRGNTEAFF
TRBV28	-	TRBD1	TRBJ2-1	TGTGCCATCCTCGCAGGGGGCGCGTACAATGAGCAGTTCTTC	CAILAGGAYNEQFF
TRBV27	-	TRBD1	TRBJ2-2	TGTGCCAGCAGACGGACAGGGGGCGTTTTCGGGGAGCTGTTTTTT	CASRRTGGVFGELFF
TRBV28	few	-	TRBJ1-2	TGTGCCAGCAGTCCTGATCCCGGTGGCTACACCTTC	CASSPDPGGYTF
TRBV27	-	TRBD1	TRBJ1-1	TGTGCCAGCCACTGGACAGGGGGGAACACTGAAGCTTTCTTT	CASHWTGGNTEAFF
TRBV5-1	-	-	TRBJ2-3	TGCGCCAGCAGTTTGACTACAGATACGCAGTATTTT	CASSLTTDTQYF
TRBV6-1	-	-	TRBJ2-1	TGTGCCAGCAGTGAAGGAGGAGAGCAGTTCTTC	CASSEGGEQFF
TRBV19	-	TRBD1	TRBJ1-2	TGTGCCAGTAGTCCCACAGGGGAATGGAACTATGGCTACACCTTC	CASSPTGEWNYGYTF
TRBV5-1	few	TRBD2	TRBJ2-5	TGCGCCAGCAGCTTAGGACTAGCGGACGGGTTAGGAGAGACCCAGTACTTC	CASSLGLADGLGETQYF